The clone carrying this T cell receptor beta chain was counted many times. V lost 5 bases to trimming and J lost 5 bases; unmatched junction nucleotides: 8. Per germline, CDR1 SGHVS and CDR2 FQNEAQ. This CDR3 contains 14 residues. These data are taken from a study of T cells in Graves' hyperthyroidism and ophthalmopathy. Template material for amplifying TCR beta CDR3 regions consisted of RNA transcripts. TCR CDR3 regions were first amplified by RT-PCR with HTBI primers. TCRdb ran MiXCR on the multiplex PCR reads and lists one entry per CDR3 protein. Here the sample spans approximately 690,000 distinct CDR3 sequences, 13% to 15% being singletons.

The receptor was derived from a woman aged 50 to 60 with Graves' ophthalmopathy. The sequenced sample consisted of blood. The chain joins TRBV7-8 to TRBJ2-5; 7 bases line up with TRBD1. The CDR3 DNA is TGTGCCAGCAGCCGGGACAGCTTTCGGGAGACCCAGTACTTC. Protein: CASSRDSFRETQYF. Full variable domain (missing parts from reference TRBV7-8 and TRBJ2-5): GAGVSQSPRYKVAKRGQDVALRCDPISGHVSLFWYQQALGQGPEFLTYFQNEAQLDKSGLPSDRFFAERPEGSVSTLKIQRTQQEDSAVYLCASSRDSFRETQYFGPGTRLLVL.